The 22 T cell receptor beta chains listed next were all sequenced from one sample in a study of shared clonotypes between healthy human individuals (TCRdb year 2020). Library preparation employed the immunoSEQ multiplex PCR assay. The clones in this table, taken by TCRdb from immuneACCESS, are in-frame only. Not every clone is retained; where verified, under half of the shortfall comes from an unresolved V gene, and the cause of the rest is unknown. In this sample the table shows 2.3 million or so clones, 85% to 95% of which occur a single time. The leading ten clones occupy 0.39% of the sample. The sequencing input was naive CD4+ T cells from PBMCs. The label giving this sample's cell subset or site can be read as: CD45RA+ positively selected. The source of these receptors is a man aged 18 to 30 in good health. Some clones in this sample may be carry-over from other donors' samples.

J is TRBJ2-1 and V is TRBV19; D not certain. Germline CDR1 and CDR2: LNHDA and SQIVND (reference sequence). The germline V and J ends were trimmed by 7 bases and 9 bases, with 10 bases remaining between them. The CDR3 consists of 11 residues. CDR3 DNA: TGTGCCAGTACGGGTCGCGTTGAGCAGTTCTTC. Its protein is CASTGRVEQFF.

J is TRBJ1-1 and V is TRBV6-5; no clear D gene. V was cut by 6 bases and J by 0 bases, with 11 bases left in between. The CDR3 runs 14 residues. CDR1 is MNHEY, CDR2 SVGAGI, per germline. In nucleotides, the CDR3 is TGTGCCAGCAGCACACCCCAACTGAACACTGAAGCTTTCTTT. This translates into CASSTPQLNTEAFF.

The chain has TRBV5-1 and TRBJ2-7; tentatively, D is TRBD2 (5 bases). The CDR3 has 15 residues. V lost 2 bases and J 1 base, leaving 13 bases between the germline ends. CDR1 and CDR2 (germline): SGHRS, YFSETQ. CDR3 residues: CASSFHGETSYEQYF. For the CDR3, the DNA is TGCGCCAGCAGCTTTCACGGGGAAACTTCCTACGAGCAGTACTTC.

In this sample, this clone turned up once. The chain is built from TRBV11-3 and TRBJ2-1; maybe TRBD1 (7 bases). The CDR3 has 14 residues. In germline, CDR1 is SGHNT, CDR2 YENEEA. The V end lost 2 bases, the J end lost 6 bases, and 11 bases lay between the germline ends. The DNA for the CDR3 is TGTGCCAGCAGCTTATCGCAGGGGGGCAATGAGCAGTTCTTC. It is translated as CASSLSQGGNEQFF.

This clone was picked up a small number of times. This chain connects TRBV7-6 to TRBJ1-5; D unclear. V was clipped by 3 bases and J by 5 bases, with 5 bases between them. This CDR3 is built from 12 residues. CDR1 is SGHVS, CDR2 FNYEAQ, per germline. The CDR3 DNA is TGTGCCAGCAGCTTGGCTGATCAGCCCCAGCATTTT. Its protein product is CASSLADQPQHF.

DNA for the CDR3: TGTGCCAGCAGTCGAGAACAGGGGGCCTCACTCCAAGAGACCCAGTACTTC. Translated: CASSREQGASLQETQYF. The V gene is TRBV28, the J gene TRBJ2-5; the match to TRBD1 covers 9 bases. The CDR3 length is 17 residues. Germline CDR1 MDHEN, CDR2 SYDVKM. The junction had 11 bases not matched to a gene; V was cut back by 5 bases and J by 1 base.

The genes are TRBV7-3 and TRBJ1-1; D gene unclear. This CDR3 has 16 residues. Trimming pared 1 base from V and 0 bases from J, leaving 12 bases between. CDR1 and CDR2 (germline): SGHTA, FQGTGA. CDR3 sequence reads: CASSLNGPGMNTEAFF. DNA of the CDR3: TGTGCCAGCAGCTTAAACGGTCCCGGAATGAACACTGAAGCTTTCTTT.

The gene calls are TRBV28 and TRBJ1-5; 10 bases map to TRBD1. Looked up from germline, CDR1 is MDHEN and CDR2 is SYDVKM. V shed 6 bases, J shed 7 bases, and the junction held 9 bases outside the gene matches. The CDR3 has 15 amino acids. The CDR3 DNA reads TGTGCCAGCAGGACAGGGGGCGCCGGCAGGCAGCCCCAGCATTTT. Translating it yields CASRTGGAGRQPQHF.

As concerns this clone: Other DNA sequences from this sample encode an identical CDR3 as well. The chain joins TRBV5-4 to TRBJ2-3; D remains unclear. Trimming cost V 0 bases and J 2 bases, with 7 bases left between them. The germline V gene has CDR1 SGHNT and CDR2 YYREEE (reference sequence). The CDR3 spans 14 residues. CDR3 loop: CASSLDRVTDTQYF. The CDR3 DNA reads TGTGCCAGCAGCTTGGATCGGGTCACAGATACGCAGTATTTT.

The chain combines TRBV30 with TRBJ2-2; D may be TRBD1 or TRBD2 (5 bases each). Between the trimmed V and J ends, which lost 0 bases and 6 bases, there was a span of 5 bases. CDR3 length: 12 residues. Germline V CDR1 and CDR2: GTSNPN, SVGIG (reference sequence). The CDR3 spells CAWSVGPGELFF. CDR3 DNA: TGTGCCTGGAGTGTGGGACCCGGGGAGCTGTTTTTT.

The rearrangement links TRBV5-1 to TRBJ2-7; 10 bases align to TRBD1. CDR1 and CDR2 from the germline V gene are SGHRS and YFSETQ. The trim removed 4 bases at V and 2 bases at J, leaving 6 bases unmatched. CDR3 length equals 15 residues. CDR3 sequence reads: CASSNRDRGPYEQYF. CDR3 bases: TGCGCCAGCAGCAACCGGGACAGGGGCCCCTACGAGCAGTACTTC. The whole variable domain, remainder taken from reference TRBV5-1 and TRBJ2-7, is KAGVTQTPRYLIKTRGQQVTLSCSPISGHRSVSWYQQTPGQGLQFLFEYFSETQRNKGNFPGRFSGRQFSNSRSEMNVSTLELGDSALYLCASSNRDRGPYEQYFGPGTRLTVT.

V gene TRBV19 combines with J gene TRBJ1-1; D ambiguous. Germline V gene data show CDR1 as LNHDA and CDR2 as SQIVND (reference sequence). The V gene lost 4 bases and the J gene lost 1 base, with 16 bases spanning the gap. The CDR3 sequence is 16 residues long. The CDR3 bases are TGTGCCAGTAGTAACCCAAGGCCGGGAGGGAACACTGAAGCTTTCTTT. Translated: CASSNPRPGGNTEAFF.

There are a few counts of this clone. The V call is TRBV27, the J call TRBJ1-1; 7 bases line up with TRBD1. Trimming cost V 5 bases and J 1 base; bases outside gene matches: 1. The CDR3 has 13 amino acids. Germline V gives CDR1 MNHEY, CDR2 SMNVEV (reference sequence). The CDR3 DNA reads as TGTGCCAGCAGTAGGGACAGGAACACTGAAGCTTTCTTT. It yields the protein CASSRDRNTEAFF.

The CDR3 protein is CASSSRFRPGSSDSNQPQHF. The DNA of the CDR3 is TGTGCCAGCAGTTCCCGCTTCCGGCCCGGATCCTCCGATAGCAATCAGCCCCAGCATTTT. The chain couples TRBV27 to TRBJ1-5; unclear D gene. The CDR3 runs to 20 residues. V was pared by 4 bases and J by 0 bases, with 25 bases between. Germline V gene sequence: CDR1 MNHEY, CDR2 SMNVEV (reference sequence).

The chain has TRBV15 and TRBJ2-7, with 7 nucleotides matching TRBD2. CDR1 is LNHNV and CDR2 is YYDKDF in the germline V gene (reference sequence). The CDR3 contains 16 residues. Trimming removed 1 base from V and 3 bases from J; junction bases left unmatched: 9. The CDR3 loop is CATSRVTSGERYEQYF. As DNA, the CDR3 is TGTGCCACCAGCAGAGTCACGAGCGGGGAACGCTACGAGCAGTACTTC.

This clone was seen a single time. The rearrangement links TRBV5-1 to TRBJ2-1; 9 bases are a match to TRBD2. CDR1 SGHRS and CDR2 YFSETQ come from the germline V gene. The CDR3 has 17 residues. The junction had 13 bases not matched to a gene; V was cut back by 2 bases and J by 7 bases. The CDR3 nucleotides read TGCGCCAGCAGCTTAGGGTCACTAGCGGGTTCTTTTAATGAGCAGTTCTTC. Protein sequence: CASSLGSLAGSFNEQFF.

The gene calls are TRBV19 and TRBJ2-1; 14 positions match TRBD2. V was clipped by 4 bases and J by 8 bases; unmatched bases: 4. This CDR3 has 15 residues. The germline CDR1 and CDR2 sequences are LNHDA and SQIVND (reference sequence). CDR3 region: CASSKRTSGRYEQFF. The CDR3 nucleotides are TGTGCCAGTAGTAAGCGGACTAGCGGGAGGTATGAGCAGTTCTTC.

This sequence joins TRBV28 and TRBJ2-7; TRBD1 is a possible D gene (6 bases). The germline CDR1 and CDR2 sequences are MDHEN and SYDVKM. V gave up 7 bases and J gave up 0 bases, with 16 bases separating them. The CDR3 consists of 15 residues. The CDR3 coding sequence is TGTGCCAGCACCGAGCGTGACAGGAGCTCCTACGAGCAGTACTTC. Encoded protein: CASTERDRSSYEQYF.

The rearrangement joins TRBV7-9 to TRBJ2-3; D is undetermined. Germline lookup yields CDR1 SEHNR and CDR2 FQNEAQ (reference sequence). The CDR3 runs 13 residues. Trimming took 5 bases from V and 13 from J, leaving 19 bases between them. CDR3: CASSTRNREWEYF. CDR3 in DNA: TGTGCCAGCAGCACTCGCAACAGAGAATGGGAGTATTTT.

As to this clone: At the DNA level, this CDR3 is encoded by other sequences in the same sample as well. The genes are TRBV7-2 and TRBJ1-4, with 7 bases matching TRBD1. CDR3 length equals 14 residues. Germline trimming cut 5 bases from V and 4 bases from J; bases unmatched to any gene: 4. Germline V lookup: CDR1 SGHTA, CDR2 FQGNSA. The CDR3 DNA follows: TGTGCCAGCAGCCGGACAGGCTTTAATGAAAAACTGTTTTTT. Amino acid sequence: CASSRTGFNEKLFF.

J is TRBJ2-2 and V is TRBV4-3; 8 bases fit TRBD2. The CDR3 is 15 amino acids. The V gene's germline CDR1 is LGHNA and CDR2 YSLEER. The V segment lost 1 base and the J segment 5 bases; nucleotides outside the gene matches: 3. The CDR3 DNA follows: TGCGCCAGCAGCCAAGCCGGGACTAGGACCGGGGAGCTGTTTTTT. This gives the protein CASSQAGTRTGELFF.

This sequence joins TRBV7-9 and TRBJ1-6; the D is unclear. This CDR3 region has 13 residues. V lost 1 base and J lost 9, with 7 bases in between. Germline CDR1 SEHNR, CDR2 FQNEAQ (reference sequence). CDR3 nucleotides: TGTGCCAGCAGCTTAGAAGAGGGTTCACCCCTCCACTTT. Translated: CASSLEEGSPLHF.